The rows below give T cell receptor beta chains drawn from one sample of a study of T cell responses to AZD1222 COVID-19 vaccine. Produced via immunoSEQ multiplex PCR; TCRdb's table is partial and in-frame only. The data contain 160,000 or so clones, about 90% of them singletons. The sample consisted of peripheral blood, taken on day 0 of AZD1222 vaccination. The receptors were gathered from an adult in good health. Each CDR3 is given with its conserved first and last residue. Each record gives: D gene, V gene, clone size, J gene, CDR3 protein, CDR3 DNA. D genes are given only for firm matches. For some rows the clone size is stated as once, few or many, or as a class when expanded; others skip it.

>TRBD1|TRBV5-1|.|TRBJ2-2
CASSRDSNTGELFF
TGCGCCAGCAGTCGGGACAGCAACACCGGGGAGCTGTTTTTT
>.|TRBV6-5|.|TRBJ1-2
CASSTRDGYTF
TGTGCCAGCAGTACCCGCGATGGCTACACCTTC
>.|TRBV20-1|.|TRBJ2-3
CSAANPDTQYF
TGCAGTGCTGCCAATCCAGATACGCAGTATTTT
>.|TRBV7-3|.|TRBJ2-1
CASNTGKSSYNEQFF
TGTGCCAGCAATACCGGGAAGAGCTCCTACAATGAGCAGTTCTTC
>.|TRBV28|.|TRBJ2-7
CASTDDRSVLLSYEQYF
TGTGCCAGCACGGACGACAGGTCGGTACTACTATCCTACGAGCAGTACTTC
>TRBD1|TRBV14|.|TRBJ2-7
CASSPMTGAYEQYF
TGTGCCAGCAGCCCTATGACAGGGGCCTACGAGCAGTACTTC
>.|TRBV7-2|.|TRBJ1-1
CASSLEDTGNTEAFF
TGTGCCAGCAGCTTAGAAGATACGGGAAACACTGAAGCTTTCTTT
>TRBD2|TRBV29-1|.|TRBJ2-1
CSVRGGSTYNEQFF
TGCAGCGTTCGAGGCGGGAGTACCTACAATGAGCAGTTCTTC
>.|TRBV19|.|TRBJ2-1
CASSMGGRREQFF
TGTGCCAGTAGTATGGGAGGACGGCGCGAGCAGTTCTTC
>TRBD1|TRBV7-2|.|TRBJ2-7
CASSSRTGGDTEQYF
TGTGCCAGCAGCTCCCGGACAGGGGGTGATACCGAGCAGTACTTC
>.|TRBV5-4|.|TRBJ1-4
CASSRGGGQLNEKLFF
TGTGCCAGCAGCCGGGGGGGAGGCCAGTTAAATGAAAAACTGTTTTTT
>.|TRBV20-1|.|TRBJ2-2
CSASFQENTGELFF
TGCAGTGCTAGTTTTCAGGAGAACACCGGGGAGCTGTTTTTT
>TRBD1|TRBV10-3|.|TRBJ1-2
CAIRKGQGPIYGYTF
TGTGCCATCAGGAAGGGACAGGGCCCTATCTATGGCTACACCTTC
>.|TRBV7-2|.|TRBJ1-5
CASRGVGANQPQHF
TGTGCCAGCAGGGGGGTTGGAGCGAATCAGCCCCAGCATTTT
>.|TRBV5-4|.|TRBJ2-3
CASSLDQGWTDTQYF
TGTGCCAGCAGCTTGGATCAGGGTTGGACAGATACGCAGTATTTT
>.|TRBV28|once|TRBJ1-2
CASKGRVNYGYTF
TGTGCCAGCAAAGGCAGGGTTAACTATGGCTACACCTTC
>TRBD2|TRBV4-3|.|TRBJ2-1
CASSQLAGVVNEQFF
TGCGCCAGCAGCCAACTAGCGGGAGTTGTAAATGAGCAGTTCTTC
>.|TRBV5-1|.|TRBJ2-7
CASSSITAYEQYF
TGCGCCAGCAGCTCCATCACAGCTTACGAGCAGTACTTC
>TRBD1|TRBV11-2|.|TRBJ2-1
CASSLEQGEQFF
TGTGCCAGCAGCTTAGAACAGGGGGAGCAGTTCTTC
>TRBD1|TRBV28|once|TRBJ2-5
CASSMDRVIETQYF
TGTGCCAGCAGTATGGACAGGGTCATTGAGACCCAGTACTTC
>TRBD1|TRBV11-2|.|TRBJ1-1
CASSSTGPTEAFF
TGTGCCAGCAGCTCGACAGGGCCCACTGAAGCTTTCTTT
>.|TRBV19|.|TRBJ1-2
CASSGDTDDGYTF
TGTGCCAGTAGCGGGGACACGGATGACGGCTACACCTTC
>.|TRBV14|.|TRBJ1-2
CASSPLGQHGYTF
TGTGCCAGCAGCCCATTGGGACAACATGGCTACACCTTC
>.|TRBV27|.|TRBJ2-5
CASSSVYQETQYF
TGTGCCAGCAGTTCGGTGTACCAAGAGACCCAGTACTTC
>TRBD1|TRBV5-1|.|TRBJ2-7
CASSFTGTVDDSQYF
TGCGCCAGCAGCTTCACCGGGACAGTGGACGATTCGCAGTACTTC
>TRBD1|TRBV30|.|TRBJ2-1
CAWIGDRAYNEQFF
TGTGCCTGGATAGGAGACAGGGCCTACAATGAGCAGTTCTTC
>.|TRBV5-1|.|TRBJ1-4
CASSPRSVSNEKLFF
TGCGCCAGCAGCCCGAGATCGGTGTCTAATGAAAAACTGTTTTTT
>TRBD1|TRBV5-6|.|TRBJ1-5
CASSLRGTGRQPQHF
TGTGCCAGCAGCTTGAGGGGGACAGGGAGACAGCCCCAGCATTTT
>.|TRBV27|few|TRBJ2-7
CASMRQASSSYEQYF
TGTGCCAGCATGAGACAGGCGTCGAGCTCCTACGAGCAGTACTTC
>.|TRBV6-1|.|TRBJ2-2
CASSDLRHITGELFF
TGTGCCAGCAGTGATCTTCGGCATATTACCGGGGAGCTGTTTTTT
>.|TRBV28|.|TRBJ1-5
CASSFVRAGQPQHF
TGTGCCAGCAGTTTTGTCAGGGCGGGACAGCCCCAGCATTTT
>.|TRBV2|.|TRBJ1-2
CASSVQRDYGYTF
TGTGCCAGCAGTGTCCAAAGGGACTATGGCTACACCTTC
>.|TRBV24-1|.|TRBJ2-5
CATSELNKETQYF
TGTGCCACCAGTGAACTCAACAAAGAGACCCAGTACTTC
>.|TRBV19|.|TRBJ1-5
CASSMAENQPQHF
TGTGCCAGTAGTATGGCGGAGAATCAGCCCCAGCATTTT
>.|TRBV9|.|TRBJ2-2
CASSPGIGELFF
TGTGCCAGCAGCCCAGGCATCGGGGAGCTGTTTTTT
>TRBD1|TRBV27|.|TRBJ1-5
CASTPGTGRYSQPQHF
TGTGCCAGCACACCAGGGACAGGGCGGTATAGTCAGCCCCAGCATTTT
>.|TRBV6-5|.|TRBJ1-2
CASSYSGGAVGYTF
TGTGCCAGCAGTTACTCGGGGGGCGCAGTAGGCTACACCTTC
>TRBD1|TRBV30|.|TRBJ1-1
CAWSLRIGQASTEAFF
TGTGCCTGGAGTTTAAGAATCGGACAGGCGTCCACTGAAGCTTTCTTT
>.|TRBV10-1|.|TRBJ2-7
CASSPQPAYEQYF
TGCGCCAGCAGCCCTCAACCAGCCTACGAGCAGTACTTC
>TRBD2|TRBV6-2/TRBV6-3|.|TRBJ2-1
CASSYWLAGGLEQFF
TGTGCCAGCAGTTACTGGCTAGCGGGGGGTCTTGAGCAGTTCTTC
>TRBD1|TRBV27|.|TRBJ2-7
CASSLGTGGVEQYF
TGTGCCAGCAGTTTAGGTACAGGGGGCGTCGAGCAGTACTTC
>TRBD1|TRBV4-3|.|TRBJ1-4
CASSQDGDRAATNEKLFF
TGCGCCAGCAGCCAAGATGGGGACAGGGCCGCAACTAATGAAAAACTGTTTTTT
>.|TRBV11-3|.|TRBJ2-3
CASSFRHSTDTQYF
TGTGCCAGCAGCTTCCGGCACAGCACAGATACGCAGTATTTT
>.|TRBV19|.|TRBJ1-2
CASVRDGATYGYTF
TGTGCCAGTGTCCGGGACGGGGCCACCTATGGCTACACCTTC
>.|TRBV5-1|.|TRBJ2-2
CASSSYYTGELFF
TGCGCCAGCAGCTCCTACTACACCGGGGAGCTGTTTTTT
>.|TRBV7-2|.|TRBJ1-6
CASSPMEGVGSPLHF
TGTGCCAGCAGCCCCATGGAGGGGGTAGGGTCACCCCTCCACTTT
>.|TRBV24-1|.|TRBJ2-1
CATSDPNNEQFF
TGTGCCACCAGTGATCCGAACAATGAGCAGTTCTTC
>.|TRBV29-1|once|TRBJ1-2
CSVDGEANYGYTF
TGCAGCGTTGACGGAGAAGCTAACTATGGCTACACCTTC
>.|TRBV19|.|TRBJ2-2
CASSPHNTGELFF
TGTGCCAGTAGTCCTCATAACACCGGGGAGCTGTTTTTT